This TCR beta chain was obtained from a study of blood T cell repertoires in COVID-19. In the study's own analysis: Counts of nucleated cells, estimated from reference gene primer amplification, were obtained. Libraries were prepared by immunoSEQ multiplex PCR; TCRdb keeps only in-frame clonotypes and omits some of them. That table gives V, J and clone size, and the DNA gave D and trimming. This repertoire shows approximately 330,000 clones, around 89% found once; its top ten account for about 1%. V was shortened by 3 bases and J by 2 bases, with 14 bases between the two germline ends. The CDR3 has 15 amino acids. Germline loops: CDR1 MNHEY, CDR2 SMNVEV (reference sequence).

Sequencing input: peripheral blood. The chain is built from TRBV27 and TRBJ2-7; possible D gene TRBD2, 6 bases. The source of this sequence is a woman aged 40 to 55 with COVID-19, enrolled during active disease. CDR3 in DNA: TGTGCCAGCAGTTTGTTCCCGGAGGGTGCCTACGAGCAGTACTTC. Protein product: CASSLFPEGAYEQYF.